The entry below describes one TCR beta chain. What it binds is unknown. From germline, CDR1 is SGHNT and CDR2 YENEEA. This CDR3 has 15 amino acids. Trimming took off 5 bases at V and 4 bases at J, with 17 bases between the two ends. Only in-frame clones appear in the TCRdb table, and some are missing; sequencing was by immunoSEQ multiplex PCR. This sample carries 99,000 or so clones, roughly 93% of them seen once, and the ten largest clones take 0.26%. This sample was taken from a study of OX40 agonist ivuxolimab in advanced cancers. Study summary: The patients received agonistic anti-OX40 (CD134) antibody ivuxolimab. Findings of the study overall: Low normalized T-cell clonal expansion was additionally recorded for some nonresponders. Near-lowest levels of clonal expansion characterized partial responders at 0.1-3.0 mg/kg.

The TCR originated in an adult with an advanced solid tumor such as melanoma, head and neck, liver or kidney cancer. The sample was CD4+ or CD8+ T cells sorted from blood, taken in a trial of the OX40 agonist ivuxolimab. The V and J genes are TRBV11-3 and TRBJ1-1; no clear D. The CDR3 coding sequence is TGTGCCAGCAGCCTCGCCCTAACCCTCGGCACTGAAGCTTTCTTT. Translation gives CASSLALTLGTEAFF.